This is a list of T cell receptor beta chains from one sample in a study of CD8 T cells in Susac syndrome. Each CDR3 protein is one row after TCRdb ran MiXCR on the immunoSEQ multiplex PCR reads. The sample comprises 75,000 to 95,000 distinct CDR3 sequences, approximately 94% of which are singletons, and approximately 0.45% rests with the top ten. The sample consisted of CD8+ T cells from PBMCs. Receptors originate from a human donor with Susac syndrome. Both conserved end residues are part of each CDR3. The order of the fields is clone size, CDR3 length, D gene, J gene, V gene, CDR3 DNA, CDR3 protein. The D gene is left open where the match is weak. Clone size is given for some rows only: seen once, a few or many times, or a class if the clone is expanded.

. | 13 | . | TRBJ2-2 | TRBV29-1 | TGCAGCGTTTTCCAGGAGAACACCGGGGAGCTGTTTTTT | CSVFQENTGELFF
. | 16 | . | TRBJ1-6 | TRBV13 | TGTGCCAGCAGCCCTCGGGGAGACTCCTATAATTCACCCCTCCACTTT | CASSPRGDSYNSPLHF
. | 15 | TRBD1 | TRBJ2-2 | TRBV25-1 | TGTGCCAGCAGTGCGGGACAGGTGAACACCGGGGAGCTGTTTTTT | CASSAGQVNTGELFF
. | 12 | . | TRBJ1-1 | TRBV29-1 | TGCAGCGGTCAGAAGGTGAACACTGAAGCTTTCTTT | CSGQKVNTEAFF
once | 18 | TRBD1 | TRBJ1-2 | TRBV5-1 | TGCGCCAGCAGCCATCTACCCCGGGACAGGGAGAGGAGTTATGGCTACACCTTC | CASSHLPRDRERSYGYTF
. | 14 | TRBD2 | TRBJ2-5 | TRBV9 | TGTGCCAGCAGCCCCAGCGGGGATGAAGAGACCCAGTACTTC | CASSPSGDEETQYF
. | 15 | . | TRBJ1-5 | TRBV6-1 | TGTGCCAGCAAGATCCAATTTGCCGCAGCGTGGCCCCAGCATTTT | CASKIQFAAAWPQHF
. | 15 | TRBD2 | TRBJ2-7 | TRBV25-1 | TGTGCCAGCAGTGGCTGGGGGGGGAGACGGTACGAGCAGTACTTC | CASSGWGGRRYEQYF
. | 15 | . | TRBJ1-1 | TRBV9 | TGTGCCAGCAGCGTAACAACAGGGCCAAACACTGAAGCTTTCTTT | CASSVTTGPNTEAFF
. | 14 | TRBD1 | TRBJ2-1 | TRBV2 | TGTGCCAGCAGGACGGGACAGGAGTACAATGAGCAGTTCTTC | CASRTGQEYNEQFF
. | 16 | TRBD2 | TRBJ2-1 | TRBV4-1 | TGCGCCAGCAGCCAAGAGAGTAGCGGGGATTACAATGAGCAGTTCTTC | CASSQESSGDYNEQFF
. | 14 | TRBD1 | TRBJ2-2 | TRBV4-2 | TGTGCCAGCAGCCCAGGACAGGACCCCGGGGAGCTGTTTTTT | CASSPGQDPGELFF
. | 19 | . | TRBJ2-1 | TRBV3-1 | TGTGCCAGCAGCCAAGCTGGCGTCTGGGACCCCCTTGGATACAATGAGCAGTTCTTC | CASSQAGVWDPLGYNEQFF
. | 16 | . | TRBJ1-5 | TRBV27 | TGTGCCAGCAGTTTATCGGGCAGGGGCGGAAATCAGCCCCAGCATTTT | CASSLSGRGGNQPQHF
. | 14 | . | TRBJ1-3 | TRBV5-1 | TGCGCCAGCAGCCCTGCCGGCTCTGGAAACACCATATATTTT | CASSPAGSGNTIYF
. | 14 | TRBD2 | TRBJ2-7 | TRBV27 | TGTGCCAGCAGTTTAAGGGGACTAGCGTTCGAGCAGTACTTC | CASSLRGLAFEQYF
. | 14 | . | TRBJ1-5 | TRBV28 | TGTGCCAGCAGTCCTCGGATGTCGGGTCAGCCCCAGCATTTT | CASSPRMSGQPQHF